The clone carrying this T cell receptor beta chain has a handful of counts. What it binds is not known. The CDR3 spans 11 residues. CDR1 MDHEN and CDR2 SYDVKM come from the germline V gene. V gave up 4 bases and J gave up 5 bases, with 6 bases separating them. These data belong to a study of naive and memory T cell subsets. Findings and caveats of the study: Gini index rose across naive, CM, EM and EMRA in CD4 and CD8.

An equimolar mix of two oligonucleotides served as the beta constant-region primer for TRBC1 and TRBC2. Nested alpha and beta constant-region primers with the SP2 primer drove four PCR rounds on ligated cDNA. The cDNA 3' end received a ligated single-stranded oligonucleotide carrying the SP2 primer and a 12-nucleotide UMI. TCRdb processed the UMI-ligation and nested PCR reads anew with MiXCR; each CDR3 protein has one entry. This sample has 100,000 to 150,000 distinct CDR3 sequences; just over 35% occur once, and the top ten carry around 0.92%. The sample was central memory CD4+ T cells from blood. The clonotype originates from a human donor in good health. The V call is TRBV28, the J call TRBJ2-7, with D possibly being TRBD1 (6 bases). This CDR3 is CASSYRDEQYF. For the CDR3, the DNA is TGTGCCAGCAGTTACAGGGACGAGCAGTACTTC.